The 5 T cell receptor beta chains below were found in one sample sequenced in a study of blood T cells in healthy people across ages. Next came a second PCR, run for roughly 6 to 11 cycles, which used a sample-barcoded 5' primer along with a J-beta primer mix. TCRdb reprocessed the 5' RACE reads with MiXCR, giving one entry per CDR3 protein. This table has 1.5 million to 2 million distinct CDR3 sequences, 49% appearing once. Sequenced input: blood. These receptors were obtained from a woman aged 40 to 49 in good health.

This clonotype was found a few times. The chain carries TRBV20-1 and TRBJ2-3; TRBD1 might be the D (5 bases). Trimming removed 1 base at V and 0 bases at J, with 5 bases between. This CDR3 has 13 amino acids. Germline CDR1 and CDR2: DFQATT and SNEGSKA (reference sequence). The CDR3 region has the DNA TGCAGTGCTAGAGCAGGGAGCACAGATACGCAGTATTTT. This translates into CSARAGSTDTQYF.

The chain recombines TRBV4-3 with TRBJ1-3; a weak D match, TRBD1 (5 bases). CDR3 length: 15 residues. The V and J ends lost 1 base and 7 bases respectively, with 14 bases between them. Looked up from germline, CDR1 is LGHNA and CDR2 is YSLEER. The CDR3, as DNA: TGCGCCAGCAGCCAAGGTCGGGGGATCTCGAACACCATATATTTT. This gives the protein CASSQGRGISNTIYF.

Only a few counts were recorded for this clonotype. This chain uses TRBV9 with TRBJ2-3, with D possibly TRBD1 on 5 matching bases. Germline CDR1 SGDLS, CDR2 YYNGEE. V dropped 0 bases and J dropped 10 bases, with 12 bases sitting between them. CDR3 length: 13 residues. CDR3 loop: CASSVESIGAQYF. In DNA, the CDR3 is TGTGCCAGCAGCGTAGAAAGTATAGGGGCGCAGTATTTT.

This clonotype appeared a few times. The V call is TRBV7-2, the J call TRBJ1-4, with 9 bases lining up with TRBD1. V gave up 1 base and J gave up 11 bases; unmatched junction bases: 5. This CDR3 comprises 14 residues. Germline CDR1 reads SGHTA; CDR2 reads FQGNSA. The CDR3 sequence: CASSLGGQGTKLFF. The CDR3 DNA follows: TGTGCCAGCAGCTTAGGGGGACAGGGAACGAAACTGTTTTTT.

The chain has TRBV6-2 or TRBV6-3 and TRBJ2-3, with D perhaps matching TRBD2 (6 bases). CDR3 size: 16 residues. Trimming cost V 2 bases and J 2 bases, with 14 bases left between them. Germline loops: CDR1 MNHEY, CDR2 SVGEGT. In DNA form, the CDR3 reads TGTGCCAGCAGTTACCCTCTCGGCGGGGCCACAGATACGCAGTATTTT. The encoded protein is CASSYPLGGATDTQYF.